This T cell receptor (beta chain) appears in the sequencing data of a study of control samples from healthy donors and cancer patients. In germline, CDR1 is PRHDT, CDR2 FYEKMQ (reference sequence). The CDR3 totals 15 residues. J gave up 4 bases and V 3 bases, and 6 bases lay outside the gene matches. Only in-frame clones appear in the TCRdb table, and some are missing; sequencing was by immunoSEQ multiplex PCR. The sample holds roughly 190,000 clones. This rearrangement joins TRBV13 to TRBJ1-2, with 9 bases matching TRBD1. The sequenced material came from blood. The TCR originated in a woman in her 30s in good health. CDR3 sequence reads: CASSLNRGQSYGYTF. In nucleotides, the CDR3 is TGTGCCAGCAGCTTGAACAGGGGGCAAAGCTATGGCTACACCTTC.